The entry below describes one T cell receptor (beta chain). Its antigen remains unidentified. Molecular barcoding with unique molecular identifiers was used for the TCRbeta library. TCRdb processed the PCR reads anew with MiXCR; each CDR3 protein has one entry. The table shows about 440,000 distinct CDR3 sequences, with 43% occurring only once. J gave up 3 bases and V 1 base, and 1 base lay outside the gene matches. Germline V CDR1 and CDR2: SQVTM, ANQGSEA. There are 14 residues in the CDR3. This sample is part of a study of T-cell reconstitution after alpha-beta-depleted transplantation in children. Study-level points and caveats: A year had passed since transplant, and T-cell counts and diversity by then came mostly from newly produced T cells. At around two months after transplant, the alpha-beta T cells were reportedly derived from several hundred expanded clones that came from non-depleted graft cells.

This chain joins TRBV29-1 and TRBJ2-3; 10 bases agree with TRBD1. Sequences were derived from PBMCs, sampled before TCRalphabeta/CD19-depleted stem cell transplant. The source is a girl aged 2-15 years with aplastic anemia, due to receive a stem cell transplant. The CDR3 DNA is TGCAGCGTTGAAGTGGGACAGGGGACAGATACGCAGTATTTT. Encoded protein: CSVEVGQGTDTQYF.